One sample yielded the 5 T cell receptor beta chains listed below, sequenced in a study of shared clonotypes between healthy human individuals. Data came from immunoSEQ multiplex PCR; TCRdb stores just in-frame clones and leaves some out. In the table there are about 490,000 clones, approximately 78% of which are singletons. The sequenced sample consisted of PBMCs. Receptor source: a woman aged 40 to 50 in good health. Some clones in this sample may be carry-over from other donors' samples.

This sequence joins TRBV7-6 and TRBJ2-5; 8 nucleotides agree with TRBD2. The J call is uncertain, as TRBJ2-7 better fits the DNA end. The CDR3 has 14 residues. Germline CDR1 and CDR2: SGHVS and FNYEAQ. The CDR3 sequence: CASSRAGEYYEQYF. CDR3 DNA sequence: TGTGCCAGCAGCCGAGCGGGGGAATACTACGAGCAGTACTTC.

This sequence joins TRBV5-1 and TRBJ2-5; possibly TRBD1 for D (6 bases). This CDR3 has 14 amino acids. Deletions cut 1 base from V and 2 bases from J, with 9 bases between. Germline assignment: CDR1 SGHRS and CDR2 YFSETQ. This chain's CDR3 is CASSLKGDQETQYF. The CDR3 coding sequence is TGCGCCAGCAGCTTGAAGGGGGATCAAGAGACCCAGTACTTC.

The J gene is TRBJ2-3, the V gene TRBV5-4, with a weak D call TRBD1 (6 bases). CDR3 length equals 16 residues. Trimming pared 5 bases from V and 3 bases from J, leaving 19 bases between. CDR1 and CDR2 (germline): SGHNT, YYREEE (reference sequence). The CDR3 loop reads CASSRDTRRRTDTQYF. The CDR3 bases are TGTGCCAGCAGTAGGGACACCCGAAGAAGGACAGATACGCAGTATTTT.

The chain combines TRBV7-9 with TRBJ2-2, with D maybe TRBD1 (5 bases). Germline V gene data show CDR1 as SEHNR and CDR2 as FQNEAQ (reference sequence). Deletions cut 4 bases from V and 2 bases from J, with 14 bases between. The CDR3 is 16 amino acids. The CDR3 protein is CASSSSTWGNTGELFF. The CDR3 coding sequence is TGTGCCAGCAGCTCATCGACGTGGGGCAACACCGGGGAGCTGTTTTTT.

For this clone: Other DNA sequences in the sample encode the same CDR3. The chain uses TRBV9 and TRBJ1-3; a weak D match, TRBD1 (5 bases). CDR1 and CDR2 from the germline V gene are SGDLS and YYNGEE. V was trimmed by 0 bases and J by 1 base, leaving 8 bases between them. This CDR3 has 15 amino acids. CDR3 residues: CASSVGQTSGNTIYF. CDR3 DNA: TGTGCCAGCAGCGTAGGACAGACTTCTGGAAACACCATATATTTT.